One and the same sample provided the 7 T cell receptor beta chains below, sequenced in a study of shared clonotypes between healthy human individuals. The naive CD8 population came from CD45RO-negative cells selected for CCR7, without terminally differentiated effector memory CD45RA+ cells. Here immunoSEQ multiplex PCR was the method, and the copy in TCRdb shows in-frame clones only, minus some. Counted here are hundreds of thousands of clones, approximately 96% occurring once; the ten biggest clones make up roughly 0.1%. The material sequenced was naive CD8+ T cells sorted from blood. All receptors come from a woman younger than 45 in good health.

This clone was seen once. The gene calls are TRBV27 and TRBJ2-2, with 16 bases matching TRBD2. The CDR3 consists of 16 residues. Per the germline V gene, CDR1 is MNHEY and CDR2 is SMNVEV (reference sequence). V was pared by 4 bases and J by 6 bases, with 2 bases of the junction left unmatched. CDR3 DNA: TGTGCCAGCAGTTCCGGGACTAGCGGGAGGGCCGGGGAGCTGTTTTTT. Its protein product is CASSSGTSGRAGELFF.

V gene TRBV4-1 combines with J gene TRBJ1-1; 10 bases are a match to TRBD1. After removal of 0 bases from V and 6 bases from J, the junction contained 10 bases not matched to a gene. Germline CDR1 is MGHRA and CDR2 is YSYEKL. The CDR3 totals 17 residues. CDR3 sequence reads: CASSQDPGTGVKSEAFF. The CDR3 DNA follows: TGCGCCAGCAGCCAAGATCCTGGGACAGGGGTAAAGTCTGAAGCTTTCTTT.

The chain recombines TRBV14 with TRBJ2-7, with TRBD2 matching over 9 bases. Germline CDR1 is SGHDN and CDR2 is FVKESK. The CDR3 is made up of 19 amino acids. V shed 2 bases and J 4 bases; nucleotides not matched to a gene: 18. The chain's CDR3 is CASSQSGLAGSKFAYEQYF. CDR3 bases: TGTGCCAGCAGCCAATCGGGTCTAGCGGGATCCAAGTTCGCGTACGAGCAGTACTTC.

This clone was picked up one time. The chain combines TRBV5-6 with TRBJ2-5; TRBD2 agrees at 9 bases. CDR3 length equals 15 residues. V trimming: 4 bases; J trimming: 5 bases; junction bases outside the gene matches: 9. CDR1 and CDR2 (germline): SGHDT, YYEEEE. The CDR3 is CASSRGTSSSETQYF. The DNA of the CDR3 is TGTGCCAGCAGCCGTGGGACTAGCAGTTCCGAGACCCAGTACTTC.

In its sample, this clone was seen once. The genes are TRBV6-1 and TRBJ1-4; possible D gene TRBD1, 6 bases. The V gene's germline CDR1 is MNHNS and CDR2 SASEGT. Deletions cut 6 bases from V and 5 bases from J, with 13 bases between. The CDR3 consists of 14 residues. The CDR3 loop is CASREDSQNEKLFF. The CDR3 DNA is TGTGCCAGCAGAGAGGACAGCCAAAATGAAAAACTGTTTTTT.

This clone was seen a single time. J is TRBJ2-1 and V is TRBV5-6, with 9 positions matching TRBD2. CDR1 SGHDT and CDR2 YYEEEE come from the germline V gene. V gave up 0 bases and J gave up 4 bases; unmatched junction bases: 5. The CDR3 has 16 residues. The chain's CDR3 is CASSLAAGGPYNEQFF. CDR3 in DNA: TGTGCCAGCAGCTTGGCTGCGGGAGGGCCATACAATGAGCAGTTCTTC.

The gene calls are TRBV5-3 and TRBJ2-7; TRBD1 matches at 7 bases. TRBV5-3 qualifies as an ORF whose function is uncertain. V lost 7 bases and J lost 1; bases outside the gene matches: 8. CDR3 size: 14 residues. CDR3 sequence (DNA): TGTGCCAGAGACGACAGGGTGGTGTCCTACGAGCAGTACTTC. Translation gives CARDDRVVSYEQYF.